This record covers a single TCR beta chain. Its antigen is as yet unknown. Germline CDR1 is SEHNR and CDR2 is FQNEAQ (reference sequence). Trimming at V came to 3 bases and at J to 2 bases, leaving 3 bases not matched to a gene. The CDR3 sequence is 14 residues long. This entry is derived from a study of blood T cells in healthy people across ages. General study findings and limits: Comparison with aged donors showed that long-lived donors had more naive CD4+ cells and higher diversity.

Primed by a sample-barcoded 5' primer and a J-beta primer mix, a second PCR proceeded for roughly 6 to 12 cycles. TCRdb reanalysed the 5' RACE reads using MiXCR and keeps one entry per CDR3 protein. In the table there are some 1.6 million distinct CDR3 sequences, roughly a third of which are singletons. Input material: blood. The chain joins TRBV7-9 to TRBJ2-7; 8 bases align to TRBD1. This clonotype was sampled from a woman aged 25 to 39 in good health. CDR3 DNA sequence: TGTGCCAGCAGCTTGACAGGGGACGCCTACGAGCAGTACTTC. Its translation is CASSLTGDAYEQYF.